One and the same sample provided the 5 T cell receptor beta chains below, sequenced in a study of cytomegalovirus exposure and HLA in healthy donors. PCR involved 60 Vbeta and 13 Jbeta primers. Sequencing used immunoSEQ multiplex PCR; TCRdb keeps in-frame clones, though not all of them. The repertoire holds about 160,000 clones, with approximately 79% as singletons. Sequenced material: PBMCs. Source of these receptors: a man between 40 and 49 years old in good health and CMV-seropositive.

The V and J genes are TRBV5-8 and TRBJ1-6; D uncertain. The germline V gene encodes CDR1 SGHTS and CDR2 YDEGEE. V shed 5 bases and J shed 8 bases, with 17 bases lying between them. The length of the CDR3 is 15 residues. DNA of the CDR3: TGTGCCAGCAGTTCGGCCGGGGTGACGGATTCACCCCTCCACTTT. Translating it yields CASSSAGVTDSPLHF.

The chain links TRBV4-3 to TRBJ1-2; D unclear. The germline gives CDR1 LGHNA, CDR2 YSLEER. V lost 3 bases to trimming and J lost 0 bases, with 11 bases between them. The CDR3 has 15 amino acids. The DNA of the CDR3 is TGCGCCAGCAGCCATCTCGATGGAGCTAACTATGGCTACACCTTC. It specifies CASSHLDGANYGYTF.

This clone was seen just once. The chain links TRBV30 to TRBJ1-3, with D possibly TRBD1 on 5 matching bases. CDR3 length: 13 amino acids. V lost 0 bases to trimming and J lost 3 bases, with 6 bases between them. Germline values: CDR1 GTSNPN, CDR2 SVGIG (reference sequence). The CDR3 reads CAWSVRDGNTIYF. The CDR3 DNA reads TGTGCCTGGAGTGTCAGGGATGGAAACACCATATATTTT.

This clone appeared a single time. J is TRBJ2-5 and V is TRBV7-2; tentative D call: TRBD1 (6 bases). This CDR3 comprises 13 residues. V lost 5 bases, J lost 4 bases, and 11 bases lay in between. Germline V gene lookup returns CDR1 SGHTA and CDR2 FQGNSA. The CDR3 DNA is TGTGCCAGCAGCCCAGGGGAGACAGAGACCCAGTACTTC. Translated, it gives CASSPGETETQYF.

The gene calls are TRBV30 and TRBJ1-2; TRBD1 matches at 9 bases. V dropped 7 bases and J dropped 4; count of bases not matched to a gene: 7. Germline V gene lookup returns CDR1 GTSNPN and CDR2 SVGIG (reference sequence). The CDR3 runs to 13 residues. The CDR3, as DNA: TGTGCCTCCCCCGGGACAGGGATCTATGGCTACACCTTC. It translates to CASPGTGIYGYTF.